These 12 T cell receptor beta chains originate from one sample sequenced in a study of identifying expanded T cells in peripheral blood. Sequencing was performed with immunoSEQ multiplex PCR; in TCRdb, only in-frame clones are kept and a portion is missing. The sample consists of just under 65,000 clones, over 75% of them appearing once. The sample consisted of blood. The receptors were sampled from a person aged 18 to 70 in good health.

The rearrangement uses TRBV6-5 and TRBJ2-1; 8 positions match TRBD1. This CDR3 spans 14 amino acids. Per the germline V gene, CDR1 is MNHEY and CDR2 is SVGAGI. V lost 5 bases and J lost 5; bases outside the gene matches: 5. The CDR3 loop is CASSRPGQDNEQFF. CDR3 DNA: TGTGCCAGCAGTCGACCGGGACAGGACAATGAGCAGTTCTTC.

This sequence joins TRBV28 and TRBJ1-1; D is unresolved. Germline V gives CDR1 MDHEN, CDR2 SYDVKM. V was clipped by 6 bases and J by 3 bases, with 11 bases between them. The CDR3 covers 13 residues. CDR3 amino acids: CASRPTSDTEAFF. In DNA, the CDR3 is TGTGCCAGCAGGCCGACATCAGACACTGAAGCTTTCTTT.

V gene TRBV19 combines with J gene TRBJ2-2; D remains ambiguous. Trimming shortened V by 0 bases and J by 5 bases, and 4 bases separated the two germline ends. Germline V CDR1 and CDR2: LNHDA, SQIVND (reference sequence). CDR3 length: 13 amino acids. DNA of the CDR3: TGTGCCAGTAGTATAGATGGGACCGGGGAGCTGTTTTTT. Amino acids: CASSIDGTGELFF.

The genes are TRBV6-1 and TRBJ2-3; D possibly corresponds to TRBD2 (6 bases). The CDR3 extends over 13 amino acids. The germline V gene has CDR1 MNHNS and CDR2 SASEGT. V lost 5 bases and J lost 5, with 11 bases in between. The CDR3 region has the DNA TGTGCCAGCAGTAGGAGGGGCGTAGATACGCAGTATTTT. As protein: CASSRRGVDTQYF.

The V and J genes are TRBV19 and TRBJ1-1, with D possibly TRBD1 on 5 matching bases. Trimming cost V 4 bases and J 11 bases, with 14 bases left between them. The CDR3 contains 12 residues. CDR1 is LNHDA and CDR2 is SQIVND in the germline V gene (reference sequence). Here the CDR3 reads CASSSGTAGAFF. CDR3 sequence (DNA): TGTGCCAGTAGTAGCGGGACGGCTGGCGCTTTCTTT.

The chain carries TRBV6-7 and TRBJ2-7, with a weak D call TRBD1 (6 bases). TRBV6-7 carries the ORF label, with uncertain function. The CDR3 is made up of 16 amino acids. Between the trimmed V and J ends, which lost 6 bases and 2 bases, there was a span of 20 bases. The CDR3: CASSTKEATGTYEQYF. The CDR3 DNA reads TGTGCCAGCAGCACTAAGGAGGCGACAGGTACCTACGAGCAGTACTTC.

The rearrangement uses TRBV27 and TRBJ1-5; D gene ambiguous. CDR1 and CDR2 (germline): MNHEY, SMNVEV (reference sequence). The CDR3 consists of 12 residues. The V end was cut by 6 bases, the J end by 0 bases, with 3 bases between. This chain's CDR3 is CASSTSNQPQHF. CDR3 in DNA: TGTGCCAGCAGCACTAGCAATCAGCCCCAGCATTTT.

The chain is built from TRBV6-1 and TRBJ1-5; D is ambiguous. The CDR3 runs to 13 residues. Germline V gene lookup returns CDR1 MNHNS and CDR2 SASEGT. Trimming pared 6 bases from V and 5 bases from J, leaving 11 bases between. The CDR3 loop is CASRLFTYQPQHF. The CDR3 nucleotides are TGTGCCAGCAGACTTTTTACCTATCAGCCCCAGCATTTT.

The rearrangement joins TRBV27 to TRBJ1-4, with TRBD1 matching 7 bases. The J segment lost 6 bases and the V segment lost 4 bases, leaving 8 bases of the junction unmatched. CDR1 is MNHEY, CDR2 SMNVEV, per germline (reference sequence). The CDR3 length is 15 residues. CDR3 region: CASSSQGPRDEKLFF. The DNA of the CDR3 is TGTGCCAGCAGTTCACAGGGGCCGAGGGATGAAAAACTGTTTTTT.

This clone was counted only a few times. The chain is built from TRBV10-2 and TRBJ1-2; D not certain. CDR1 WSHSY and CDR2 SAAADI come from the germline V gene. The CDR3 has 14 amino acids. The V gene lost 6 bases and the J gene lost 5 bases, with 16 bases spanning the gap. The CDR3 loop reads CASRTNHGIYGYTF. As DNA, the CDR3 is TGCGCCAGCAGAACGAATCATGGCATTTATGGCTACACCTTC.

The CDR3 nucleotides are TGTGCCAGCAGGTGGGACAACAACTATGGCTACACCTTC. This gives the protein CASRWDNNYGYTF. The gene calls are TRBV6-1 and TRBJ1-2, with D perhaps matching TRBD1 (6 bases). CDR3 length: 13 residues. In germline, CDR1 is MNHNS, CDR2 SASEGT. With 6 bases removed from V and 2 bases from J, the gap between germline ends came to 10 bases.

CDR3 bases: TGTGCCAGCAGCTGGCTGGACAGCAGCTCTGGAAACACCATATATTTT. This gives the protein CASSWLDSSSGNTIYF. This chain joins TRBV7-7 and TRBJ1-3, with D possibly being TRBD1 (6 bases). Trimming pared 4 bases from V and 0 bases from J, leaving 13 bases between. Germline CDR1 SSHAT, CDR2 FNYEAQ (reference sequence). The CDR3 totals 16 residues.